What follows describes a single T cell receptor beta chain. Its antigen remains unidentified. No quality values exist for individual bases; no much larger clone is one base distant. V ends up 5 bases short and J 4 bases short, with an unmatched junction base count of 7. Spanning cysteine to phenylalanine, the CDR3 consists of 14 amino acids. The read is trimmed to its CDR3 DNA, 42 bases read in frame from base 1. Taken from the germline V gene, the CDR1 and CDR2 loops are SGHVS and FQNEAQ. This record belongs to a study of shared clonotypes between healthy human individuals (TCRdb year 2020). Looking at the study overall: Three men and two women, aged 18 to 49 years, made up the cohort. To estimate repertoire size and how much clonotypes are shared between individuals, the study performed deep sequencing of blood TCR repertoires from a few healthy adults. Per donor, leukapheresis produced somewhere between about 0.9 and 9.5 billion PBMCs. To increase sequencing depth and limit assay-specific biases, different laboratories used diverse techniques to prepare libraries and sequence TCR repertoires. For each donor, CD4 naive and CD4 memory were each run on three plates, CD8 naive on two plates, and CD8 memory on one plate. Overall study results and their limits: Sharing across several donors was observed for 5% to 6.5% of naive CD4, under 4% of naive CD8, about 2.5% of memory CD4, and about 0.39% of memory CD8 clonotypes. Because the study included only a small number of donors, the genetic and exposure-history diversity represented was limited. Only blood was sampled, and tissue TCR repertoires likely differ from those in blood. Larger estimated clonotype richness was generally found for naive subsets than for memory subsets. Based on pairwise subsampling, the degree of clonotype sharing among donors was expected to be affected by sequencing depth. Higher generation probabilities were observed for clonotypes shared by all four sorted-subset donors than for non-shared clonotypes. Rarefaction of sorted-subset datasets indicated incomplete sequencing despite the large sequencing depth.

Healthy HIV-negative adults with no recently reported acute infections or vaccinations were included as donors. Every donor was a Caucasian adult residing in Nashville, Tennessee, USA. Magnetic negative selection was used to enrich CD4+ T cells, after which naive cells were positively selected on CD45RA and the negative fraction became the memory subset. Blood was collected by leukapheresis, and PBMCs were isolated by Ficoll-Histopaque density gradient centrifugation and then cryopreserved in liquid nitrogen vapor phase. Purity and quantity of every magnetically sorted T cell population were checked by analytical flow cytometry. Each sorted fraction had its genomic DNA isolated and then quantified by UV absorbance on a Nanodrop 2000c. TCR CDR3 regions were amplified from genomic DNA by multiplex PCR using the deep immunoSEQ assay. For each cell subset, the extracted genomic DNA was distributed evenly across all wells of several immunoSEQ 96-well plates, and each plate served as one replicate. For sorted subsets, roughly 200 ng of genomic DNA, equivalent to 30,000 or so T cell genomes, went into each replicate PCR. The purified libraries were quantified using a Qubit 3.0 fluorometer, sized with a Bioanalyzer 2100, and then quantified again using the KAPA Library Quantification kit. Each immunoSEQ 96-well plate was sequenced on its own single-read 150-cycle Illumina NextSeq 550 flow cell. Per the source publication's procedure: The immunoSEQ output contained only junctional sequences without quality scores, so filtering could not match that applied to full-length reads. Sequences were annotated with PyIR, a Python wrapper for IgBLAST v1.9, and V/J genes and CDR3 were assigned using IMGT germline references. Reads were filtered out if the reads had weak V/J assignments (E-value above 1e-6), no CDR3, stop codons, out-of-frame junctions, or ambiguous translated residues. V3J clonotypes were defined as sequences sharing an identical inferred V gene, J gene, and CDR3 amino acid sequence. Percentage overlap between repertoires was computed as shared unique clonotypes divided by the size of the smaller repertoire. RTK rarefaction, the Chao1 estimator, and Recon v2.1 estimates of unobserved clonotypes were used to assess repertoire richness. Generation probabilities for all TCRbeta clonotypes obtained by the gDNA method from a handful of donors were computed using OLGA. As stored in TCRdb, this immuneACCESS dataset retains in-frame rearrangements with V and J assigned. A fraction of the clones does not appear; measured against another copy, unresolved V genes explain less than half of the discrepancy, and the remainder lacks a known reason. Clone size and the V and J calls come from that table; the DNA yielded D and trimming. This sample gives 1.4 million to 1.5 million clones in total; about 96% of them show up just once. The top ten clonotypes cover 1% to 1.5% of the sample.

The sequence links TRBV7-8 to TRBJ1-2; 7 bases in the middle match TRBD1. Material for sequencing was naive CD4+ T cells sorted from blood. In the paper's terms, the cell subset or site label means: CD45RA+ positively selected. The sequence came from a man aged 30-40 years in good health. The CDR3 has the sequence CASSPRTGPYGYTF. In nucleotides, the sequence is TGTGCCAGCAGCCCTCGGACAGGACCCTATGGCTACACCTTC.